This T cell receptor beta chain comes out of a study of blood T cell repertoires in COVID-19. The overall study: Specimens from acute and convalescent COVID-19 originated in the United States, Italy and Spain. In each case, the material was cDNA or gDNA derived from T cells, B-cell-depleted T cells, or PBMCs.

Germline CDR1 LGHDT, CDR2 YNNKEL (reference sequence). CDR3 size: 15 residues. Trimming cost V 0 bases and J 2 bases, with 10 bases left between them. Methods used by the authors: Quantification of nucleated cells was approximated via reference gene primer amplification. Generated by immunoSEQ multiplex PCR, the TCRdb table keeps only in-frame clones and is missing some. For V, J and clone size, that table is used; D and trimming come from the DNA. The sample yields some 250,000 clones, 80% to 85% seen once. This TCR derives from a man aged 45-65 years with active or convalescent COVID-19. What was sequenced was peripheral blood. This chain links TRBV3-1 (or the pseudogene TRBV3-2) with TRBJ2-5, with a weak D call TRBD2 (6 bases). CDR3 protein: CASSQEPGTQETQYF. CDR3 sequence (DNA): TGTGCCAGCAGCCAAGAACCAGGGACTCAAGAGACCCAGTACTTC.